The following is a T cell receptor (beta chain) sequence with its context. Its cognate antigen is unknown. This sample was included in a study of breast tumors, draining lymph nodes, adjacent tissues. Study-wide results and caveats: Tumor and nontumor repertoires were significantly more similar in luminal-like than in basal-like breast cancer. Tumor TCR diversity was below lymph nodes but above nontumor tissue. Findings are consistent with lymph node origin and intratumoral expansion of most tumor T cells. Tumor T cell lymph node origin was a supported hypothesis, not proven.

TCRdb redid the calling of the multiplex PCR reads with MiXCR, one entry per CDR3 protein. Of about 14,000 distinct CDR3 sequences listed, around 53% are singletons. Germline V gene data show CDR1 as MNHNY and CDR2 as SVGAGI (reference sequence). This CDR3 is 13 amino acids long. V trimming: 6 bases; J trimming: 8 bases; junction bases outside the gene matches: 7. V usage is TRBV6-6 and J usage is TRBJ1-2, with 9 bases aligning to TRBD1. This clonotype was sampled from a female donor with breast cancer. Some clones in this sample may be carry-over from other donors' samples. Sequencing was carried out using tumor-adjacent breast tissue. CDR3 sequence (DNA): TGTGCCAGCAGAAAACAGGGGGCTGACGGCTACACCTTC. This codes for CASRKQGADGYTF.